This record looks at one T cell receptor (beta chain) sequence and its context. Its specificity is unknown. One end of the junction fails to match germline, which may point to a read error. This sample was taken from a study of regulatory T cells in long-lasting Graves disease. Study details: Over-5-year antithyroid drug use with positive TSH receptor antibodies defined persistent Graves' disease in the study. The study's findings and limits: The study found persistent patients shared more public clonotypes (fewer than 3,000) than new patients (about 990).

Germline V lookup: CDR1 LNHDA, CDR2 SQIVND (reference sequence). This CDR3 has 16 amino acids. To make TCR beta libraries, researchers used iRepertoire HTBI primers and Arm-PCR of CDR3 regions. TCRdb processed the multiplex PCR reads anew with MiXCR; each CDR3 protein has one entry. The repertoire has about 660,000 distinct CDR3 sequences, about 30% of them found once; the top ten carry under 55%. Sample time point: persistent/refractory GD, antithyroid drugs over 5 years with positive TRAb. With RNA extracted from PBMCs as input, the TCR library was made. The starting material was peripheral blood mononuclear cells (PBMCs), obtained when the disease was refractory, from a patient treated with antithyroid drugs. The V call is TRBV19, the J call TRBJ1-5; TRBD1 aligns across 8 bases. The source is a female donor with Graves disease. CDR3 in amino acids: CASSIVSSGGKQPQHF. CDR3 coding DNA: TGTGCCAGTAGTATCGTTTCGTCAGGGGGCAAACAGCCCCAGCATTTT.